Presented here are 23 T cell receptor beta chains from one specimen sequenced in a study of shared clonotypes between healthy human individuals. Here immunoSEQ multiplex PCR was the method, and the copy in TCRdb shows in-frame clones only, minus some. This sample has 600,000 to 800,000 clones, with 55% to 75% found just once. The sequenced sample was memory CD4+ T cells sorted from blood. Indicated subset: CD45RA-negative fraction. These receptors were collected from a woman aged 25 to 45 in good health.

The rearrangement uses TRBV28 and TRBJ1-2; TRBD1 might be the D (5 bases). CDR1 is MDHEN and CDR2 is SYDVKM in the germline V gene. CDR3 length equals 14 residues. V was pared by 1 base and J by 3 bases, with 9 bases between. Here the CDR3 reads CASSLLGADYGYTF. CDR3 DNA sequence: TGTGCCAGCAGTTTATTAGGGGCTGACTATGGCTACACCTTC.

The V and J genes are TRBV1 and TRBJ2-3; the listed D gene, TRBD1, was not tested against the DNA. TRBV1 is recorded as a pseudogene. The CDR3 totals 16 residues. CDR3 nucleotides: TGCACCAGCAGCCAAACAGGGGTCAGAATCACAGATACGCAGTATTTT. Translated, it gives CTSSQTGVRITDTQYF.

This clone has a single count. The CDR3: CATSREDGPYEQYF. CDR3 sequence (DNA): TGTGCCACCAGCAGAGAGGACGGACCCTACGAGCAGTACTTC. V gene TRBV15 combines with J gene TRBJ2-7; D is uncertain. Germline CDR1 LNHNV, CDR2 YYDKDF (reference sequence). CDR3 size: 14 residues. V was trimmed by 0 bases and J by 2 bases, leaving 8 bases between them.

This clone was picked up a small number of times. This CDR3 is also generated by other DNA sequences in the sample. The rearrangement joins TRBV19 to TRBJ2-7; 8 nucleotides align to TRBD1. In germline, CDR1 is LNHDA, CDR2 SQIVND (reference sequence). V dropped 5 bases and J dropped 4; count of bases not matched to a gene: 7. The CDR3 loop spans 14 amino acids. The CDR3 region has the DNA TGTGCCAGTAGTGCGACAGGGGACTCATACGAGCAGTACTTC. It translates to CASSATGDSYEQYF.

This sequence joins TRBV7-8 and TRBJ2-7; D may be TRBD2 (5 bases). Germline CDR1 and CDR2: SGHVS and FQNEAQ. This CDR3 is 14 amino acids long. V gave up 4 bases and J gave up 1 base, with 11 bases separating them. Written as DNA, the CDR3 is TGTGCCAGCAGCTCAAAGCGGCGGTCCTACGAGCAGTACTTC. This translates into CASSSKRRSYEQYF.

V gene TRBV7-9 combines with J gene TRBJ2-6; D is undetermined. The CDR3 totals 14 residues. V lost 5 bases to trimming and J lost 0 bases, with 5 bases between them. Looked up from germline, CDR1 is SEHNR and CDR2 is FQNEAQ (reference sequence). This CDR3 reads CASSPSSGANVLTF. DNA of the CDR3: TGTGCCAGCAGCCCCTCCTCTGGGGCCAACGTCCTGACTTTC.

There are a few counts of this clone. CDR3 DNA sequence: TGTGCCAGCAGTGCTCTGACTAGCGGCACCGGGGAGCTGTTTTTT. Protein: CASSALTSGTGELFF. The gene calls are TRBV2 and TRBJ2-2, with 9 nucleotides matching TRBD2. Germline values: CDR1 SNHLY, CDR2 FYNNEI. CDR3 size: 15 residues. With V trimmed by 4 bases and J by 4 bases, 4 bases remained unmatched.

The V and J genes are TRBV28 and TRBJ2-3; D gene uncertain. This CDR3 region has 14 residues. V lost 5 bases to trimming and J lost 1 base, with 10 bases between them. Germline V lookup: CDR1 MDHEN, CDR2 SYDVKM. The CDR3 DNA reads TGTGCCAGCAGTCCGACTGGACGCACAGATACGCAGTATTTT. Translating gives CASSPTGRTDTQYF.

As for this clone: Different DNA sequences within this sample yield the same CDR3. CDR3 protein: CASSRLAGGQETQYF. The CDR3 nucleotides are TGTGCCAGCAGCAGACTAGCGGGAGGGCAAGAGACCCAGTACTTC. This sequence joins TRBV2 and TRBJ2-5; 14 nucleotides agree with TRBD2. This CDR3 spans 15 amino acids. Germline V gives CDR1 SNHLY, CDR2 FYNNEI. V trimming: 6 bases; J trimming: 2 bases; junction bases outside the gene matches: 2.

The chain is built from TRBV12-5 and TRBJ2-3; 8 bases align to TRBD2. Per the germline V gene, CDR1 is LGHNT and CDR2 is FRNRAP. The ends lost 5 bases at V and 4 bases at J; junction bases unmatched: 8. CDR3 length: 15 amino acids. This chain's CDR3 is CASGLGAGEPDTQYF. The CDR3 DNA reads as TGTGCTAGTGGTCTCGGAGCGGGAGAGCCAGATACGCAGTATTTT.

The chain couples TRBV5-4 to TRBJ2-5; D possibly corresponds to TRBD2 (6 bases). V lost 4 bases and J lost 5, with 18 bases in between. Germline CDR1 and CDR2: SGHNT and YYREEE (reference sequence). The CDR3 is made up of 15 amino acids. The DNA of the CDR3 is TGTGCCAGCAGCCTCGCGGGGCGAGGGCGTGAGACCCAGTACTTC. As protein: CASSLAGRGRETQYF.

Ten or more counts support this clone. The J gene is TRBJ1-2, the V gene TRBV5-1; TRBD1 might be the D (6 bases). Deletions cut 3 bases from V and 5 bases from J, with 17 bases between. Germline values: CDR1 SGHRS, CDR2 YFSETQ. The CDR3 consists of 15 residues. The chain's CDR3 is CASSYSLPGEYGYTF. The CDR3 nucleotides are TGCGCCAGCAGCTACTCGCTACCAGGGGAATATGGCTACACCTTC.

About this clone itself: The same CDR3 can be traced to other DNA sequences in this sample. V gene TRBV25-1 combines with J gene TRBJ2-1; 10 positions match TRBD2. The ends lost 1 base at V and 5 bases at J; junction bases unmatched: 2. Germline V gene data show CDR1 as MGHDK and CDR2 as SYGVNS. This CDR3 spans 15 amino acids. In nucleotides, the CDR3 is TGTGCCAGCAGTGAATCCCTAGCGGGGGACAATGAGCAGTTCTTC. Translated, it gives CASSESLAGDNEQFF. Complete variable domain (other parts from reference TRBV25-1 and TRBJ2-1): EADIYQTPRYLVIGTGKKITLECSQTMGHDKMYWYQQDPGMELHLIHYSYGVNSTEKGDLSSESTVSRIRTEHFPLTLESARPSHTSQYLCASSESLAGDNEQFFGPGTRLTVL.

The chain joins TRBV7-2 to TRBJ2-5; weak D call: TRBD2 (7 bases). V dropped 1 base and J dropped 5 bases, with 14 bases sitting between them. The germline gives CDR1 SGHTA, CDR2 FQGNSA. The CDR3 covers 15 residues. The CDR3 coding sequence is TGTGCCAGCAGCTTAGGGTTCAGGGGAGGGGAGACCCAGTACTTC. Amino acid sequence: CASSLGFRGGETQYF.

This chain links TRBV5-1 with TRBJ1-2; no clear D. This CDR3 region has 13 residues. The V gene lost 0 bases and the J gene lost 8 bases, with 11 bases spanning the gap. Germline V gives CDR1 SGHRS, CDR2 YFSETQ. Here the CDR3 reads CASSLDAEQGYTF. DNA of the CDR3: TGCGCCAGCAGCTTGGATGCGGAACAAGGCTACACCTTC.

The chain couples TRBV4-1 to TRBJ2-4, with D unresolved. Trimming took off 1 base at V and 0 bases at J, with 13 bases between the two ends. There are 17 residues in the CDR3. Germline CDR1 and CDR2: MGHRA and YSYEKL. The CDR3 loop reads CASSQGLRELAKNIQYF. CDR3 bases: TGCGCCAGCAGCCAAGGGTTAAGGGAACTAGCCAAAAACATTCAGTACTTC.

V usage is TRBV7-8 and J usage is TRBJ1-4; D uncertain. V gave up 5 bases and J gave up 10 bases, with 11 bases separating them. Germline-derived CDR1 and CDR2 are SGHVS and FQNEAQ. The CDR3 totals 12 residues. The CDR3 reads CASSAGIGKLFF. The CDR3 DNA is TGTGCCAGCAGCGCAGGAATCGGAAAACTGTTTTTT.

Remarks on this clone: Other DNA sequences in this sample translate to the same CDR3. The chain carries TRBV2 and TRBJ2-2; TRBD1 matches at 8 bases. This CDR3 has 14 amino acids. CDR1 and CDR2 from the germline V gene are SNHLY and FYNNEI. V lost 9 bases to trimming and J lost 0 bases; unmatched junction nucleotides: 3. CDR3 nucleotides: TGTGCCAGTCGACAGGGGACGAACACCGGGGAGCTGTTTTTT. Translating gives CASRQGTNTGELFF.

The CDR3 region is CASSEDIVLMNEQFF. CDR3 coding DNA: TGTGCCAGCAGTGAGGACATCGTCCTAATGAATGAGCAGTTCTTC. The gene calls are TRBV2 and TRBJ2-1; a weak D match, TRBD1 (5 bases). V gave up 3 bases and J gave up 7 bases, with 16 bases separating them. The CDR3 loop spans 15 amino acids. CDR1 SNHLY and CDR2 FYNNEI come from the germline V gene.

The rearrangement uses TRBV18 and TRBJ2-1; unclear D gene. The ends were cut back, 3 bases at V and 2 bases at J, with 2 bases in the middle. The germline CDR1 and CDR2 sequences are KGHSH and LQKENI. The CDR3 has 12 amino acids. CDR3 sequence: CASSPTYNEQFF. The CDR3, as DNA: TGTGCCAGCTCACCTACCTACAATGAGCAGTTCTTC. Full variable domain (remainder filled in from reference TRBV18 and TRBJ2-1): NAGVMQNPRHLVRRRGQEARLRCSPMKGHSHVYWYRQLPEEGLKFMVYLQKENIIDESGMPKERFSAEFPKEGPSILRIQQVVRGDSAAYFCASSPTYNEQFFGPGTRLTVL.

In this sample, this clone turned up once. J is TRBJ2-1 and V is TRBV4-1; 7 bases map to TRBD1. Germline V gene data show CDR1 as MGHRA and CDR2 as YSYEKL. The CDR3 runs to 14 residues. Trimming removed 3 bases from V and 7 bases from J; junction bases left unmatched: 6. In DNA, the CDR3 is TGCGCCAGCAGCCACACAGAGACAGGGAATGAGCAGTTCTTC. This encodes CASSHTETGNEQFF.

The chain joins TRBV6-6 to TRBJ2-7, with D maybe TRBD1 (6 bases). Per germline, CDR1 MNHNY and CDR2 SVGAGI (reference sequence). The CDR3 is made up of 14 amino acids. V lost 5 bases and J 6 bases, leaving 17 bases between the germline ends. DNA for the CDR3: TGTGCCAGCAGTCCTGGGACATCTCTGCGCGAGCAGTACTTC. Translation: CASSPGTSLREQYF.

The chain couples TRBV6-5 to TRBJ1-5, with unresolved D. Trimming shortened V by 6 bases and J by 0 bases, and 9 bases separated the two germline ends. Germline CDR1 MNHEY, CDR2 SVGAGI. CDR3 length: 14 amino acids. The CDR3, as DNA: TGTGCCAGCAGCGGACGGCATAGCAATCAGCCCCAGCATTTT. Its translation: CASSGRHSNQPQHF.